The source of this T cell receptor (beta chain) is a study of spatial heterogeneity in lung cancer. Study results and limitations: Tumors with more nonsynonymous mutations had more expanded intratumoral alpha and beta TCRs.

The time point is: sample taken at primary tumor resection. The input material, whole RNA from tumor, nontumor lung or frozen PBMC, was sequenced unsorted. The table lists this clonotype with many counts. The target antigen is unknown. Since it is a stray read in a library aimed at alpha chains, this beta chain has a size that is not meaningful. Per the germline V gene, CDR1 is MNHEY and CDR2 is SVGEGT. The CDR3 spans 13 residues. Trimming removed 7 bases from V and 11 bases from J, with 20 bases in between. TCRdb analysed the 5' RACE reads with MiXCR anew, one entry per CDR3 protein. The data hold around 7,900 distinct CDR3 sequences, with more than 13% observed a single time.

This TCR was sampled from a female donor with early-stage non-small cell lung cancer. The V and J genes are TRBV6-2 or TRBV6-3 and TRBJ1-1, with D perhaps matching TRBD1 (5 bases). The sample here was lung tumor tissue, taken at surgery. CDR3 in amino acids: CASTHGSRGPAFF. CDR3 sequence (DNA): TGTGCCAGCACCCACGGGTCTAGGGGTCCGGCTTTCTTT.